These T cell receptor beta chains were read from a single sample in a study of CD8+ T cells in alopecia areata. Using immunoSEQ multiplex PCR, the repertoire was profiled, and TCRdb retains in-frame clones only, with some absent. Seen here are approximately 140,000 clones, roughly four fifths observed once, and the top ten hold roughly 25%. The input for sequencing was CD8+ T cells sorted from blood, taken at week 4, from a patient treated with tofacitinib. The receptors here all came from a human donor with alopecia areata. The CDR3 runs from the conserved cysteine through the conserved F or W. D genes are given only for firm matches. Clone size is given for some rows only: seen once, a few or many times, or a class if the clone is expanded.

d_gene	abundance	j_gene	v_gene	CDR3aa	CDR3nt
NA	NA	TRBJ2-5	TRBV10-3	CAISEGGFHQETQYF	TGTGCCATCAGTGAGGGCGGGTTTCACCAAGAGACCCAGTACTTC
TRBD1	NA	TRBJ2-7	TRBV27	CASSLARGHEQYF	TGTGCCAGCAGTTTAGCCAGGGGGCACGAGCAGTACTTC
TRBD2	NA	TRBJ2-2	TRBV7-8	CASSPSGGAGTGELFF	TGTGCCAGCAGCCCTAGCGGGGGGGCGGGCACCGGGGAGCTGTTTTTT
NA	NA	TRBJ2-7	TRBV5-4	CASSPGPSYQQYF	TGTGCCAGCAGCCCCGGGCCCTCCTACCAGCAGTACTTC
NA	NA	TRBJ2-7	TRBV5-6	CASSFGPLEQYF	TGTGCCAGCAGCTTTGGACCTCTCGAGCAGTACTTC
TRBD2	NA	TRBJ2-7	TRBV4-1	CASSHSQSGGAYEQYF	TGCGCCAGCAGCCATAGCCAGAGCGGGGGGGCCTACGAGCAGTACTTC
NA	NA	TRBJ1-6	TRBV30	CAWTFRVNNSPLHF	TGTGCCTGGACCTTCAGGGTAAATAATTCACCCCTCCACTTT
TRBD1	NA	TRBJ2-5	TRBV7-8	CASSLGLGQGRGTQYF	TGTGCCAGCAGCTTAGGCCTGGGACAGGGGCGGGGGACCCAGTACTTC
NA	NA	TRBJ1-2	TRBV10-2	CASSETGPNYGYTF	TGCGCCAGCAGTGAAACAGGACCCAACTATGGCTACACCTTC
NA	NA	TRBJ2-7	TRBV29-1	CSVRDIGYEQYF	TGCAGCGTCCGGGACATAGGCTACGAGCAGTACTTC
NA	NA	TRBJ1-1	TRBV4-1	CASSLGFLNTEAFF	TGCGCCAGCAGCCTAGGGTTTCTGAACACTGAAGCTTTCTTT
NA	NA	TRBJ2-1	TRBV11-2	CASSPRDFYNEQFF	TGTGCCAGCAGCCCCCGGGACTTTTACAATGAGCAGTTCTTC
NA	NA	TRBJ2-2	TRBV29-1	CSVEVADTGELFF	TGCAGCGTTGAAGTCGCGGACACCGGGGAGCTGTTTTTT
NA	NA	TRBJ1-2	TRBV27	CASSPDSFPYGYTF	TGTGCCAGCAGTCCCGACAGTTTCCCCTATGGCTACACCTTC
TRBD1	NA	TRBJ1-6	TRBV7-9	CASSFGRGESPLHF	TGTGCCAGCAGCTTCGGCAGGGGGGAGTCACCCCTCCACTTT
NA	NA	TRBJ1-5	TRBV29-1	CSPTNYSNQPQHF	TGCAGCCCCACAAACTACAGCAATCAGCCCCAGCATTTT
NA	NA	TRBJ1-5	TRBV28	CASSLRDQAIGNQPQHF	TGTGCCAGCAGTCTCCGAGACCAGGCAATCGGCAATCAGCCCCAGCATTTT
NA	NA	TRBJ2-7	TRBV5-4	CASSWKGPTYEQYF	TGTGCCAGCAGCTGGAAAGGGCCTACATACGAGCAGTACTTC
TRBD2	few	TRBJ2-1	TRBV19	CASSIFGTSEFYNEQFF	TGTGCCAGTAGTATTTTCGGGACTAGCGAATTCTACAATGAGCAGTTCTTC
NA	once	TRBJ2-7	TRBV6-5	CASSYLGGHEQYF	TGTGCCAGCAGTTACCTCGGGGGGCACGAGCAGTACTTC
NA	NA	TRBJ2-5	TRBV11-2	CASRLDPAYQETQYF	TGTGCCAGCAGATTAGATCCGGCCTACCAAGAGACCCAGTACTTC
NA	NA	TRBJ2-7	TRBV15	CATSREAAPYEQYF	TGTGCCACCAGCAGAGAAGCGGCCCCCTACGAGCAGTACTTC
TRBD2	few	TRBJ2-1	TRBV11-2	CAGSSGSYNEQFF	TGTGCCGGGTCTAGCGGGTCTTACAATGAGCAGTTCTTC
TRBD2	NA	TRBJ2-3	TRBV7-2	CASSPWGLAIDTQYF	TGTGCCAGCAGCCCCTGGGGACTAGCCATAGATACGCAGTATTTT
TRBD2	NA	TRBJ2-3	TRBV10-3	CAISRTSGQPPSKFTDTQYF	TGTGCCATCAGTAGGACTAGCGGCCAACCCCCCTCGAAGTTCACAGATACGCAGTATTTT
TRBD2	NA	TRBJ2-7	TRBV7-8	CASSAGGTTFSLYEQYF	TGTGCCAGCAGCGCGGGGGGAACCACCTTCTCCCTCTACGAGCAGTACTTC